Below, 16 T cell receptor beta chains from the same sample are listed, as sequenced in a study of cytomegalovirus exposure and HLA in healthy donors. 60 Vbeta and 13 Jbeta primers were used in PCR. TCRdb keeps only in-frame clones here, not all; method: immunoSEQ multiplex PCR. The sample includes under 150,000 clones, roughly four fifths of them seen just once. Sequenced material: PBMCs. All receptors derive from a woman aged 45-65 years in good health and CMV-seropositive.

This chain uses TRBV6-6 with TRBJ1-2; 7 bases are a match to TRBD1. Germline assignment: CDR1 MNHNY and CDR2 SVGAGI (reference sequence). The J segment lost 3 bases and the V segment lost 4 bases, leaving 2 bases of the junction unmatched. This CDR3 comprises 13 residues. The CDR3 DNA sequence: TGTGCCAGCAGTTTCGACAGGGACTATGGCTACACCTTC. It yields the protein CASSFDRDYGYTF.

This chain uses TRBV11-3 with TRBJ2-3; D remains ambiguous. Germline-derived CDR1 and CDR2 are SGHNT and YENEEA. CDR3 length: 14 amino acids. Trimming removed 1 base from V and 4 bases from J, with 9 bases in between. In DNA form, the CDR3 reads TGTGCCAGCAGCTTAGGCTCTACAGCAGATACGCAGTATTTT. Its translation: CASSLGSTADTQYF.

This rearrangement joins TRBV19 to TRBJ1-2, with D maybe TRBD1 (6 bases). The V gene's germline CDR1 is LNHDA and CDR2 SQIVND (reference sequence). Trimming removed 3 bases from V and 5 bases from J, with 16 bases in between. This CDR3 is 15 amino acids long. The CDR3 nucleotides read TGTGCCAGTAGTATTGAGGTGTCAGGGGCGTATGGCTACACCTTC. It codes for CASSIEVSGAYGYTF. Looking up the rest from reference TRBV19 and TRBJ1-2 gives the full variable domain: DGGITQSPKYLFRKEGQNVTLSCEQNLNHDAMYWYRQDPGQGLRLIYYSQIVNDFQKGDIAEGYSVSREKKESFPLTVTSAQKNPTAFYLCASSIEVSGAYGYTFGSGTRLTVV.

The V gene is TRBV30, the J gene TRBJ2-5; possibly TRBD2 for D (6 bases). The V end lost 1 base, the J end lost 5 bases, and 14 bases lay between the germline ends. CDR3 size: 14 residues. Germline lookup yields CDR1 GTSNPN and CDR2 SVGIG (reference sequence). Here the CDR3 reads CAWSAGGGYETQYF. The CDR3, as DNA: TGTGCCTGGAGTGCTGGGGGAGGATATGAGACCCAGTACTTC.

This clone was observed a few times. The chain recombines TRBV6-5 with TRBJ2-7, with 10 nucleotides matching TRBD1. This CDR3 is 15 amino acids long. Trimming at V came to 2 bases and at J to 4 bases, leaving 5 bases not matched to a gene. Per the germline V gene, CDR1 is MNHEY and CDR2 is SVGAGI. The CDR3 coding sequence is TGTGCCAGCAGTTACCTGGGACAGGGGATGTACGAGCAGTACTTC. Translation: CASSYLGQGMYEQYF.

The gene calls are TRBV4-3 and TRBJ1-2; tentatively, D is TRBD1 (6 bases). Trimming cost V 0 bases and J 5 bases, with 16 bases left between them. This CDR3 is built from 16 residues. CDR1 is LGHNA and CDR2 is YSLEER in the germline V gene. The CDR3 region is CASSQDGVGATYGYTF. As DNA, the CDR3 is TGCGCCAGCAGCCAAGATGGGGTGGGGGCAACATATGGCTACACCTTC.

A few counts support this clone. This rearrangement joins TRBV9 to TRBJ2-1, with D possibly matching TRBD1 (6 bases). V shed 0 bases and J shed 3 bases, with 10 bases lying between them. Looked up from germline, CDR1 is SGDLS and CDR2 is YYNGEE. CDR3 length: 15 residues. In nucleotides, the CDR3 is TGTGCCAGCAGCGTAGAAGACAGGAGCTACAATGAGCAGTTCTTC. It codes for CASSVEDRSYNEQFF.

The CDR3 loop reads CASSASGTSTYEQYF. Written as DNA, the CDR3 is TGTGCCAGCAGTGCCTCCGGGACTAGCACGTACGAGCAGTACTTC. This chain connects TRBV6-6 to TRBJ2-7; TRBD2 matches at 9 bases. Looked up from germline, CDR1 is MNHNY and CDR2 is SVGAGI (reference sequence). This CDR3 is built from 15 residues. The trim removed 5 bases at V and 4 bases at J, leaving 9 bases unmatched.

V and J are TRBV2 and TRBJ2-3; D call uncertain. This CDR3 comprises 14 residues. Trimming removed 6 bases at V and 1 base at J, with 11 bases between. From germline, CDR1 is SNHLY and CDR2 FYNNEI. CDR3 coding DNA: TGTGCCAGCAGCCCGTTTCTCCGCACAGATACGCAGTATTTT. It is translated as CASSPFLRTDTQYF.

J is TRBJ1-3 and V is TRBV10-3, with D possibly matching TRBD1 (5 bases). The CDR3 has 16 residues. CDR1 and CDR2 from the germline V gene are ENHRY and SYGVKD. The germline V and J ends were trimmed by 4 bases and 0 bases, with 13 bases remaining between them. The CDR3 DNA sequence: TGTGCCATCAGTGCCGTGACAGTCCGCTCTGGAAACACCATATATTTT. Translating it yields CAISAVTVRSGNTIYF.

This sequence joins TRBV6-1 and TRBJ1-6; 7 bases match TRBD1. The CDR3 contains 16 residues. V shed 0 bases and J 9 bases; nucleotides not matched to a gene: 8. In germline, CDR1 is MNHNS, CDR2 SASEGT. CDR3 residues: CASSEAQGDHGSPLHF. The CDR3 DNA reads TGTGCCAGCAGTGAAGCGCAGGGGGACCACGGTTCACCCCTCCACTTT.

The CDR3, as DNA: TGCGCCAGCAGCCAAGAATGGGCGACAGCCTTCTACGAGCAGTACTTC. Its translation: CASSQEWATAFYEQYF. This sequence joins TRBV4-3 and TRBJ2-7; perhaps TRBD1 as D (5 bases). Germline assignment: CDR1 LGHNA and CDR2 YSLEER. The length of the CDR3 is 16 residues. Trimming took 0 bases from V and 3 from J, leaving 15 bases between them.

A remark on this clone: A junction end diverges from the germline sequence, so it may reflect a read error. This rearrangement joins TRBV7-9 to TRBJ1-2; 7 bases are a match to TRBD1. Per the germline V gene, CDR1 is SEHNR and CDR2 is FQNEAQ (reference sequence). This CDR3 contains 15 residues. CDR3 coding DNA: TGTTCCAGCAGCTTAGGCGGGACAGCTTTCTATGGCTACACCTTC. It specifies CSSSLGGTAFYGYTF.

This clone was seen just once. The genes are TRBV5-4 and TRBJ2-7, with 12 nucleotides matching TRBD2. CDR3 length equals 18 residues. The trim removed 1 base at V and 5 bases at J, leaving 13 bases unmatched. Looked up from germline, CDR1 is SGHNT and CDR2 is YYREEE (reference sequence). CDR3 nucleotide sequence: TGTGCCAGCAGCTTGAGAAGGGCGGCTAGCGGGGGGGCCGACGAGCAGTACTTC. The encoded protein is CASSLRRAASGGADEQYF.

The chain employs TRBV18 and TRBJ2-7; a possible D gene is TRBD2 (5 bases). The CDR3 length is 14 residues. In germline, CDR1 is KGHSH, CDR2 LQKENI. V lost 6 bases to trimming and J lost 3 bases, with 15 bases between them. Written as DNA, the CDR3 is TGTGCCAGCTCCCTCTCCGGGGAAAACTACGAGCAGTACTTC. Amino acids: CASSLSGENYEQYF.

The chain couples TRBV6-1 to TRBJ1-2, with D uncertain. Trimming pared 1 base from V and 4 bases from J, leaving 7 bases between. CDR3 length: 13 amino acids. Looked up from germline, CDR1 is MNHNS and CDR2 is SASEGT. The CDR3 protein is CASSEDSTYGYTF. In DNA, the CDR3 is TGTGCCAGCAGTGAAGACAGCACCTATGGCTACACCTTC.